This TCR beta chain was captured by sequencing in a study of blood T cells in healthy people across ages. Across the whole study: Using template switching, researchers captured about one barcoded beta molecule for each two T cells.

Turning to this clonotype: Its antigen is as yet unknown.

Study-wide findings and caveats: Per-million-T-cell TCR beta diversity fell roughly linearly with age.

CDR3 size: 12 residues. Germline CDR1 and CDR2: MDHEN and SYDVKM. Trimming cost V 5 bases and J 0 bases, with 4 bases left between them. Using a J-beta primer mix together with a sample-barcoded 5' primer, a second PCR was run for roughly 7 to 11 cycles. TCRdb used MiXCR to reprocess the 5' RACE reads, holding one entry per CDR3 protein. Of 350,000 to 450,000 distinct CDR3 sequences listed, approximately 51% are singletons. The origin of this receptor is a man in his 60s in good health. The chain couples TRBV28 to TRBJ1-2; no reliable D call. Source material: blood. CDR3 residues: CASSPANYGYTF. For the CDR3, the DNA is TGTGCCAGCAGTCCAGCTAACTATGGCTACACCTTC.